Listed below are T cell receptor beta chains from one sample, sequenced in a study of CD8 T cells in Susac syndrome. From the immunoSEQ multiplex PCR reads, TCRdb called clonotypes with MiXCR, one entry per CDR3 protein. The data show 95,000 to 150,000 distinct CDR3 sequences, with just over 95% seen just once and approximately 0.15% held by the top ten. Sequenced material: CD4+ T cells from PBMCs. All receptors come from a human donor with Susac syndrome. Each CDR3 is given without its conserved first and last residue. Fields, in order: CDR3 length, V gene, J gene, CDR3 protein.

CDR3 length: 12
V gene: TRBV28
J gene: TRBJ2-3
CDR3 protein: ASRGQGFTDTQY

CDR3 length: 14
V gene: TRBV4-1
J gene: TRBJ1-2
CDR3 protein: ASSQDERRQGEGYT

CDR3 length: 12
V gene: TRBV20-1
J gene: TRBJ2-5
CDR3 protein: SARWTGRLETQY

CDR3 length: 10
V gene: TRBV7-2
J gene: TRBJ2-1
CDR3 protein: ASSPIAGGPR

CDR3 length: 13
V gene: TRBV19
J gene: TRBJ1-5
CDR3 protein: ASRGQILGNQPQH

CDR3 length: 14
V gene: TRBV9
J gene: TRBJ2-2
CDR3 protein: ASSVDEGRRTGELF

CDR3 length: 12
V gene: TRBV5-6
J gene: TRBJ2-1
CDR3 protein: ASSLIGAHNEQF

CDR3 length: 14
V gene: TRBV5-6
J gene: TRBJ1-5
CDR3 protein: ASSSGPTLTNQPQH

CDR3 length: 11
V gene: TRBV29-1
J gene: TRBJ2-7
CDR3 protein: SVGPPSGYEQY

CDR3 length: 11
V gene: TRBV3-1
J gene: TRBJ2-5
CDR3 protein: ASRQGGVKTQY

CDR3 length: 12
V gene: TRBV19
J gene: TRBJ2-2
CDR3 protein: ASSILAITGELF

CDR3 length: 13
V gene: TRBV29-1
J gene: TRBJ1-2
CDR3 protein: SVEGDTLRSYGYT

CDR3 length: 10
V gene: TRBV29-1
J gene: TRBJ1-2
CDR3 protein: SVDLTGNGYT

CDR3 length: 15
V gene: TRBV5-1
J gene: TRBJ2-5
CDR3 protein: ASKEGLGLAGGETQY

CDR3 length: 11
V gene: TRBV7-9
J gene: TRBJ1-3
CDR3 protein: ASSRDTGNTIY

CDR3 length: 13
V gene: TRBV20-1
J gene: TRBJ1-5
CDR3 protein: SAYGLRTSNQPQH

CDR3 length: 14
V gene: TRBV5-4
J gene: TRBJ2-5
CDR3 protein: ASSRGLAGGGETQY

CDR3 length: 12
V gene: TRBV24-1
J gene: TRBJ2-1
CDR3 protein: ATSDRTLYNEQF

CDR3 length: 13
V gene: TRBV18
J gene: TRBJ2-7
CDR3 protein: ASSQTGTGPYEQY

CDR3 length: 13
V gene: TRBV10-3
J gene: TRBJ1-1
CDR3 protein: AISEAGGSFTEAF

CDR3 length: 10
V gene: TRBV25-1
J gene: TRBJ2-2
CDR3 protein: ASSERAGELF

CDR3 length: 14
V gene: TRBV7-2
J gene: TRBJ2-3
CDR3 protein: ASSSRGGRRTDTQY

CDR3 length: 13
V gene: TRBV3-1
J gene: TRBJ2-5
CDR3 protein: ASSPLGQPSETQY

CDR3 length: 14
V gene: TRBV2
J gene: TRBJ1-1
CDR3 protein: ASIPYIGRLNTEAF

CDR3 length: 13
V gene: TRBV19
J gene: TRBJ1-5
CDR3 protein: ASSRTGERGQPQH

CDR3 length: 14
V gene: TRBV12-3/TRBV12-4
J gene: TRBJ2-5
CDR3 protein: ASSGTSGSYQETQY

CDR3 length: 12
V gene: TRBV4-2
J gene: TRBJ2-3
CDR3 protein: ASSLDRGGGTQY

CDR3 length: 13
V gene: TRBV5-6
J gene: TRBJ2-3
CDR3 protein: ASSSDRTSTDTQY

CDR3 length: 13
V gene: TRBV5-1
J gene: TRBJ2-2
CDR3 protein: ASSLAGQNTGELF

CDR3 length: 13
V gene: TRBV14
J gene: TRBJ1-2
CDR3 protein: ASSHSGTGVYGYT

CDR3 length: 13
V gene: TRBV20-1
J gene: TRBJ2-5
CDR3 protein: SSRPASGSHKTQY

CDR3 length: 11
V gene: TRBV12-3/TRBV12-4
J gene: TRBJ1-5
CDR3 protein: ASSLSRYQPQH

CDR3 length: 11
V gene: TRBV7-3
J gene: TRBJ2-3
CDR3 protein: ASSFDRDDTQY

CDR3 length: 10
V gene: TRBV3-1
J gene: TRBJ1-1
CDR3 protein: ASSHGYTEAF

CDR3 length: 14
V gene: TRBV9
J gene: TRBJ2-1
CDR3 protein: ASSAPGQISYNEQF

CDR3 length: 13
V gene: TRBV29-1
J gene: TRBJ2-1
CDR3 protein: SVSTGLAGNNEQF

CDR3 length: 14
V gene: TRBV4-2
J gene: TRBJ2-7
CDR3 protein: ASSRVPDPRVGEQY

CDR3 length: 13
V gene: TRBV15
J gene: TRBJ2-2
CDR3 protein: ATSRRSGETGELF

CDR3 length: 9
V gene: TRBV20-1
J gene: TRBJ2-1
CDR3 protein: SAITGYEQF

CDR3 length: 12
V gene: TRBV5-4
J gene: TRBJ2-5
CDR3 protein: ASRAGTDQETQY

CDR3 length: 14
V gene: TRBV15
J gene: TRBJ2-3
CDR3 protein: ATSTYLAGDSDTQY

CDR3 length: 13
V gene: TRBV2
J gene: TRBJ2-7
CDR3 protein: ASSTEAGGPYEQY

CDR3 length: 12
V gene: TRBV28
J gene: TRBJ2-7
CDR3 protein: ASSPQTGFYEQY

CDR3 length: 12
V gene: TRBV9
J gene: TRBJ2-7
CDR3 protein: ASSVARSSYEQY

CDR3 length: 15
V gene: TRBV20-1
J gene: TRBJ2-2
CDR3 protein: SARDIISGGNTGELF

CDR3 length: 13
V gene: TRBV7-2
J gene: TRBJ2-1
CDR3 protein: ASSATSGRPNEQF

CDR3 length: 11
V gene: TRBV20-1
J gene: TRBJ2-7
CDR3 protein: SAAPQGSHEQY

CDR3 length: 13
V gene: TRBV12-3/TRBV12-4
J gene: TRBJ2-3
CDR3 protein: ASTPAGGGLDTQY

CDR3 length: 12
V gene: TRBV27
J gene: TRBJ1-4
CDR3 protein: ASSPQGAGEKLF

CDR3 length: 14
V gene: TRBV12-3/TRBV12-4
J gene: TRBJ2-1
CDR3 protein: ASTSGGTGYHNEQF

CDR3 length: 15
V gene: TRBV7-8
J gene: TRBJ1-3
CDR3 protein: ASSISGRTGALGTIY

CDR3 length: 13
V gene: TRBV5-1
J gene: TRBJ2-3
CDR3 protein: ASSYSGRDTDTQY

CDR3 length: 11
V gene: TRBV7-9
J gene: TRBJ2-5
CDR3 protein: ASSLTGAKTQY

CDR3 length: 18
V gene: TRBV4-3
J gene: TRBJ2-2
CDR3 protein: ASSQDWVLAGGVITGELF

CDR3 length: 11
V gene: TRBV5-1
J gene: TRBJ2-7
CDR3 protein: ASSTGQGKEQY

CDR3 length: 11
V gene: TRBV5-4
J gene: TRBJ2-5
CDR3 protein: ASTEGRQETQY

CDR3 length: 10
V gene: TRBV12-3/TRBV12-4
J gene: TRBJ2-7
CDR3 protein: ASSAGYDEQY

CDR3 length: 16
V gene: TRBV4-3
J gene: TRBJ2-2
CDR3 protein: ASSQEIVGTGRAGELF